Presented here are 5 T cell receptor beta chains from one specimen sequenced in a study of beta chain features in type 1 diabetes (dated by TCRdb to between 2018 and 2020). Points the paper makes about the study in general: A moderate but significant shortening of TCRB CDR3 length was observed in type 1 diabetes patients in all four CD4+ subsets.

Libraries came from the immunoSEQ multiplex PCR assay. The entire isolated RNA was reverse transcribed using the High Capacity cDNA Reverse Transcription Kit, and thus expressed TCRB transcripts were sequenced. TCRdb provides this immuneACCESS table in a form limited to in-frame rearrangements. Some clones are lacking; in checked studies, under half of them reflect an unresolved V gene, and why the rest are absent is not known. For this sample there are around 110,000 clones; around 15% appear just once. The ten largest clonotypes hold under 2.5% of the sample. Antigen specificity for these receptors is unknown. Material: central memory CD4+ T cells from blood. The receptors come from a man under 40 with type 1 diabetes.

This clone has a handful of counts. This chain connects TRBV28 to TRBJ1-2; D unclear. Germline V gives CDR1 MDHEN, CDR2 SYDVKM. The CDR3 extends over 12 amino acids. V was pared by 3 bases and J by 1 base, with 3 bases between. The CDR3 here is CASSFNNYGYTF. CDR3 DNA sequence: TGTGCCAGCAGTTTTAATAACTATGGCTACACCTTC.

The chain carries TRBV5-1 and TRBJ1-5, with D unclear. CDR1 is SGHRS, CDR2 YFSETQ, per germline. V was shortened by 0 bases and J by 9 bases, with 10 bases between the two germline ends. The CDR3 covers 13 residues. Here the CDR3 reads CASSLESGGPQHF. The DNA for the CDR3 is TGCGCCAGCAGCTTGGAGAGTGGTGGGCCCCAGCATTTT.

This clone has a handful of counts. This chain connects TRBV28 to TRBJ2-5, with D possibly matching TRBD1 (5 bases). Germline loops: CDR1 MDHEN, CDR2 SYDVKM. This CDR3 is 11 amino acids long. Between the trimmed V and J ends, which lost 10 bases and 2 bases, there was a span of 8 bases. This chain's CDR3 is CATQGQETQYF. The DNA of the CDR3 is TGTGCCACCCAGGGACAAGAGACCCAGTACTTC. Based on the CDR3 plus reference TRBV28 and TRBJ2-5, the full variable domain is DVKVTQSSRYLVKRTGEKVFLECVQDMDHENMFWYRQDPGLGLRLIYFSYDVKMKEKGDIPEGYSVSREKKERFSLILESASTNQTSMYLCATQGQETQYFGPGTRLLVL.

This chain joins TRBV2 and TRBJ1-2; no reliable D call. CDR1 is SNHLY and CDR2 is FYNNEI in the germline V gene. The ends were cut back, 4 bases at V and 8 bases at J, with 8 bases in the middle. CDR3 size: 11 residues. CDR3 in DNA: TGTGCCAGCAGTGTGATGGGCGGCTACACCTTC. It specifies CASSVMGGYTF. Based on the CDR3 plus reference TRBV2 and TRBJ1-2, the full variable domain is EPEVTQTPSHQVTQMGQEVILRCVPISNHLYFYWYRQILGQKVEFLVSFYNNEISEKSEIFDDQFSVERPDGSNFTLKIRSTKLEDSAMYFCASSVMGGYTFGSGTRLTVV.

The CDR3 nucleotides read TGCGCCAGCAGTGCAGGGCGTATTACAGCCAAAAACATTCAGTACTTC. It encodes CASSAGRITAKNIQYF. The chain combines TRBV4-3 with TRBJ2-4, with TRBD1 as a possible D gene (5 bases). The V gene's germline CDR1 is LGHNA and CDR2 YSLEER. V was pared by 6 bases and J by 0 bases, with 15 bases between. The CDR3 sequence is 16 residues long.